This T cell receptor beta chain was recovered during a study of blood T cell repertoires in COVID-19 (dated by TCRdb to about 2020). A note on the overall study: The collaborator samples originated in the United States, Italy and Spain and spanned the acute and convalescent phases of COVID-19. The material from the prospective study consisted of cDNA or gDNA derived from T cells, B-cell-depleted T cells, or PBMCs. The dataset comprised deeply sampled blood TCRbeta repertoires from subjects exposed to, actively infected with, or recovered from COVID-19. The repertoires were released in a freely available public database meant as a resource for research on the immune response to SARS-CoV-2. Samples were obtained from the ongoing ImmuneRACE study (first 160 participants) and from some 1,200 subjects provided by 6 global collaborators. Sample metadata almost always included a de-identified subject ID, COVID-19 status, age in years and sex. HLA class I and class II types, where available, came from metadata supplied by the sample provider rather than from assay-based typing.

The CDR3 spans 13 residues, from the cysteine through the phenylalanine. Here the CDR3 DNA is all that survives: 39 bases in frame from base 1. V loses 6 bases at its end and J loses 6 bases; junction bases beyond the gene matches: 9. From a lookup of the germline V gene, CDR1 and CDR2 are SGHRS and YFSETQ. Participants in the prospective study were enrolled through a virtual design, were aged roughly 18 to 100 years, and lived in roughly 24 United States geographic areas. Cohort assignment in the prospective study relied on participant-reported clinical history from a screening survey and a study questionnaire. A participant counted as exposed if, within 2 weeks of entering the study, that participant had been in contact with someone who had a PCR-confirmed or clinician-diagnosed COVID-19 case. In the prospective study, whole blood, serum and a nasopharyngeal or oropharyngeal swab were collected from each participant by mobile phlebotomists. Prospective study participants could optionally give additional blood draws and questionnaires over an approximately 2-month period. Blood samples from the prospective study were shipped frozen or at room temperature prior to DNA extraction.

General study outcomes and caveats: How much clinical and demographic metadata was included differed by source and by participant, and the metadata was provided uncurated.

As for this clone: Its antigen is not yet known. Base qualities are not recorded, but no much larger clone differs from it by a single base.

TCRbeta CDR3 regions were amplified from genomic DNA using the immunoSEQ Assay, a bias-controlled multiplex PCR. As for how the authors treated the data: The number of nucleated cells in each sample was estimated by amplification of reference gene primers within the assay. To quantify the absolute abundance of each unique TCRbeta CDR3 rearrangement, sequence reads were collapsed and filtered. For each sample, productive Simpson clonality was calculated as the square root of Simpson's diversity index across productive rearrangements. Held by TCRdb, this immuneACCESS table contains in-frame sequences only and omits some clones. Under half of the omission traces to an unresolved V gene where checked; the cause of the rest is unknown. For V, J and clone size, that table is used; D and trimming come from the DNA. The sample includes under 450,000 clones, with roughly nine tenths observed a single time. The ten largest clones capture over 0.7% of the sample.

This sequence was found in a woman in her thirties or forties who had been exposed to COVID-19. The V and J genes are TRBV5-1 and TRBJ2-7, and 7 junctional nucleotides match TRBD1. The specimen sequenced was PBMCs or T cells enriched from blood (not recorded which). Read as DNA, the sequence is TGCGCCAGCATTGACAGGGATCCCCCCGAGCAGTACTTC. Its protein reads: CASIDRDPPEQYF.